This T cell receptor beta chain came from a study of breast tumors, draining lymph nodes, adjacent tissues. TCRdb reprocessed the multiplex PCR reads via MiXCR and lists one record per CDR3 protein. The sample contains around 290,000 distinct CDR3 sequences, under 35% of which appear only once. The CDR3 has 12 residues. The V end was cut by 3 bases, the J end by 8 bases, with 10 bases between. Germline CDR1 and CDR2: SGHDN and FVKESK. This clonotype showed up many times. The lymph nodes were axillary draining lymph nodes from breast cancer patients. Sample: axillary lymph node tissue. This chain links TRBV14 with TRBJ1-2; D uncertain. This TCR was sampled from a female donor with breast cancer. Some clones in this sample may be carry-over from other donors' samples. The CDR3 region has the DNA TGTGCCAGCAGCCAGGCCGAGAGAGGCTACACCTTC. It translates to CASSQAERGYTF.